A single sample gave rise to the 13 T cell receptor beta chains below, sequenced in a study of blood T cell repertoires in COVID-19. This table comes from immunoSEQ multiplex PCR, and its TCRdb copy is limited to in-frame clones, with some not included. The sample holds approximately 100,000 clones; 82% are singletons and the top ten take around 4.8%. Sequencing was done on a sample of peripheral blood. These receptors were taken from a man aged 60-69 years with acute or convalescent COVID-19.

The chain is built from TRBV27 and TRBJ2-3, with 12 bases matching TRBD2. Germline CDR1 and CDR2: MNHEY and SMNVEV (reference sequence). With V trimmed by 2 bases and J by 0 bases, 12 bases remained unmatched. There are 20 residues in the CDR3. CDR3 loop: CASSLRMLAGGRGSTDTQYF. CDR3 sequence (DNA): TGTGCCAGCAGTTTAAGGATGCTAGCGGGGGGGCGAGGAAGCACAGATACGCAGTATTTT.

V gene TRBV6-1 combines with J gene TRBJ2-2, with 10 bases that match TRBD2. This CDR3 is built from 17 residues. CDR1 MNHNS and CDR2 SASEGT come from the germline V gene. The ends lost 2 bases at V and 0 bases at J; junction bases unmatched: 3. In DNA, the CDR3 is TGTGCCAGCAGTGAACTAGCGGGGGCCGCGAACACCGGGGAGCTGTTTTTT. It specifies CASSELAGAANTGELFF.

The chain carries TRBV12-3 or TRBV12-4 and TRBJ1-6; tentative D call: TRBD1 (5 bases). CDR3 length: 12 residues. V was cut by 6 bases and J by 7 bases, with 7 bases left in between. The CDR3, as DNA: TGTGCCAGCAGGACAGCCAATTCACCCCTCCACTTT. This translates into CASRTANSPLHF.

This clone has only one observation. The V call is TRBV11-2, the J call TRBJ2-1, with TRBD2 matching 9 bases. The CDR3 length is 17 residues. The germline gives CDR1 SGHAT, CDR2 FQNNGV. The J segment lost 5 bases and the V segment lost 1 base, leaving 9 bases of the junction unmatched. CDR3 region: CASSLVLLAGGHNEQFF. CDR3 in DNA: TGTGCCAGCAGCTTAGTACTCCTGGCGGGAGGGCACAATGAGCAGTTCTTC. Using reference TRBV11-2 and TRBJ2-1 for the parts outside the CDR3, the full variable domain is EAGVAQSPRYKIIEKRQSVAFWCNPISGHATLYWYQQILGQGPKLLIQFQNNGVVDDSQLPKDRFSAERLKGVDSTLKIQPAKLEDSAVYLCASSLVLLAGGHNEQFFGPGTRLTVL.

This clone was picked up one time. This chain joins TRBV6-1 and TRBJ2-7, with unresolved D. The germline gives CDR1 MNHNS, CDR2 SASEGT. Trimming cost V 3 bases and J 6 bases, with 3 bases left between them. There are 10 residues in the CDR3. Here the CDR3 DNA reads TGTGCCAGCAGTGATCTCGAGCAGTACTTC. Translated, it gives CASSDLEQYF.

The chain carries TRBV19 and TRBJ2-1; the match to TRBD2 covers 9 bases. The germline gives CDR1 LNHDA, CDR2 SQIVND (reference sequence). The CDR3 is 17 amino acids. V was clipped by 6 bases and J by 3 bases; unmatched bases: 12. CDR3 region: CASRSGLAGNFYNEQFF. The CDR3 nucleotides read TGTGCCAGTAGATCGGGACTAGCTGGGAATTTCTACAATGAGCAGTTCTTC.

This sequence joins TRBV18 and TRBJ2-7, with TRBD2 as a possible D gene (5 bases). Germline lookup yields CDR1 KGHSH and CDR2 LQKENI. The CDR3 extends over 13 amino acids. The V and J ends lost 3 bases and 3 bases respectively, with 9 bases between them. The CDR3: CASSPTEGYEQYF. DNA for the CDR3: TGTGCCAGCTCACCCACAGAGGGCTACGAGCAGTACTTC.

The V call is TRBV4-2, the J call TRBJ2-3; TRBD2 might be the D (5 bases). Trimming pared 0 bases from V and 0 bases from J, leaving 13 bases between. Germline V gene sequence: CDR1 LGHNA, CDR2 YNFKEQ. The CDR3 contains 17 residues. The CDR3 bases are TGTGCCAGCAGCCAAGAGGGCGAGCGGCTTAGCACAGATACGCAGTATTTT. This sequence encodes CASSQEGERLSTDTQYF.

Here the CDR3 reads CASSQSDRGNTEAFF. The CDR3, as DNA: TGTGCCAGCAGCCAATCAGACAGGGGCAACACTGAAGCTTTCTTT. The chain employs TRBV3-1 (or the pseudogene TRBV3-2) and TRBJ1-1; 8 bases line up with TRBD1. This CDR3 has 15 amino acids. Germline values: CDR1 LGHDT, CDR2 YNNKEL (reference sequence). V lost 2 bases and J lost 2; bases outside the gene matches: 4.

CDR3 amino acids: CASSLPGTRRGEQYF. For the CDR3, the DNA is TGTGCCAGCAGCCTACCGGGGACCCGGAGGGGCGAGCAGTACTTC. The rearrangement uses TRBV28 and TRBJ2-7; D perhaps matches TRBD2 (6 bases). Trimming took 6 bases from V and 6 from J, leaving 21 bases between them. The germline V gene encodes CDR1 MDHEN and CDR2 SYDVKM. The CDR3 spans 15 residues. The variable domain in full, completed from reference TRBV28 and TRBJ2-7, reads DVKVTQSSRYLVKRTGEKVFLECVQDMDHENMFWYRQDPGLGLRLIYFSYDVKMKEKGDIPEGYSVSREKKERFSLILESASTNQTSMYLCASSLPGTRRGEQYFGPGTRLTVT.

V is TRBV6-2 or TRBV6-3 and J is TRBJ2-7, with 14 bases matching TRBD2. CDR1 is MNHEY and CDR2 is SVGEGT in the germline V gene. CDR3 length: 15 amino acids. Trimming removed 2 bases from V and 5 bases from J; junction bases left unmatched: 2. DNA for the CDR3: TGTGCCAGCAGTTACGGACTAGCGGGAGGAGACGAGCAGTACTTC. This sequence encodes CASSYGLAGGDEQYF.

The gene calls are TRBV7-3 and TRBJ2-3, with 8 bases identical to TRBD1. This CDR3 spans 20 amino acids. V shed 1 base and J 1 base; nucleotides not matched to a gene: 16. Germline values: CDR1 SGHTA, CDR2 FQGTGA. The CDR3 DNA reads TGTGCCAGCAGCTTAAGGGGGCCCTCACAGGGGGTATTAGGCACAGATACGCAGTATTTT. It is translated as CASSLRGPSQGVLGTDTQYF.

V is TRBV5-1 and J is TRBJ2-2, with TRBD2 identical over 7 bases. This CDR3 has 16 residues. V gave up 4 bases and J gave up 2 bases; unmatched junction bases: 8. Per germline, CDR1 SGHRS and CDR2 YFSETQ. CDR3 coding DNA: TGCGCCAGCAGCCTTTCCGGGACTACAAACACCGGGGAGCTGTTTTTT. Protein product: CASSLSGTTNTGELFF.